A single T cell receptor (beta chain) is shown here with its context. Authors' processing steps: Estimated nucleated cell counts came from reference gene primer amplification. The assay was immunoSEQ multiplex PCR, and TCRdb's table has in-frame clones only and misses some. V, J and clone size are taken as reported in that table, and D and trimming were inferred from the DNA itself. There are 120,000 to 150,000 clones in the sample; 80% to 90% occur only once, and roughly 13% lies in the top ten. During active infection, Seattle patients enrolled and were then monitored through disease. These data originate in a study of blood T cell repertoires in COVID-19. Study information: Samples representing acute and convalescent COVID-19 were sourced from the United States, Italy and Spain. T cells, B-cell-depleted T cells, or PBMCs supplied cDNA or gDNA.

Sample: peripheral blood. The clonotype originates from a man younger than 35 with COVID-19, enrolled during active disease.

DNA for the CDR3: TGTGCCAGCAGCTCAGAGGGTATATGGGGCACAGATACGCAGTATTTT. Its protein is CASSSEGIWGTDTQYF. V usage is TRBV5-5 and J usage is TRBJ2-3; the D gene is possibly TRBD2 (5 bases). Germline values: CDR1 SGHKS, CDR2 YYEKEE (reference sequence). V dropped 3 bases and J dropped 1 base, with 15 bases sitting between them. The CDR3 length is 16 residues. The full variable domain, rest sourced from reference TRBV5-5 and TRBJ2-3, is DAGVTQSPTHLIKTRGQQVTLRCSPISGHKSVSWYQQVLGQGPQFIFQYYEKEERGRGNFPDRFSARQFPNYSSELNVNALLLGDSALYLCASSSEGIWGTDTQYFGPGTRLTVL.